A selection of T cell receptor beta chains follows, all from one sample in a study of T cells in narcolepsy. Here immunoSEQ multiplex PCR was the method, and the copy in TCRdb shows in-frame clones only, minus some. The repertoire holds about 27,000 clones, with about four fifths as singletons. Source material: memory (CD45RA-) CD4+ T cells from blood. The source of these receptors is a human donor in good health. CDR3s include the opening cysteine and the closing phenylalanine or tryptophan. Each record gives: D gene, V gene, J gene, clone size, CDR3 protein, CDR3 DNA. A D gene is named only where the DNA matches it firmly. A row's size may be missing; if present it is once, few, many or a size class.

TRBD2,TRBV11-2,TRBJ2-1,once,CASSSTSGRAVNYNEQFF,TGTGCCAGCAGCTCCACTAGCGGGAGGGCCGTGAACTACAATGAGCAGTTCTTC
TRBD2,TRBV5-1,TRBJ2-5,.,CASSLGLAGGSRGEETQYF,TGCGCCAGCAGCTTGGGACTAGCGGGAGGGAGTAGAGGTGAAGAGACCCAGTACTTC
TRBD1,TRBV27,TRBJ1-4,.,CASSRTGFIEKLFF,TGTGCCAGCAGTCGGACAGGGTTTATTGAAAAACTGTTTTTT
.,TRBV2,TRBJ2-7,.,CASSVLGYEQYF,TGTGCCAGCAGTGTTTTGGGCTACGAGCAGTACTTC
.,TRBV6-5,TRBJ1-1,.,CASSRMWDTEAFF,TGTGCCAGCAGTCGAATGTGGGACACTGAAGCTTTCTTT
TRBD1,TRBV5-1,TRBJ1-1,.,CASSWGQRNTEAFF,TGCGCCAGCAGCTGGGGACAGCGGAACACTGAAGCTTTCTTT
TRBD1,TRBV19,TRBJ2-7,once,CASSRTGGAGVYEQYF,TGTGCCAGTAGCAGGACAGGGGGCGCGGGGGTCTACGAGCAGTACTTC
.,TRBV28,TRBJ2-7,.,CASRPGGGGGLEQYF,TGTGCCAGCAGGCCAGGGGGGGGAGGCGGATTGGAGCAGTACTTC
.,TRBV18,TRBJ1-5,.,CASSSDGRGNQPQHF,TGTGCCAGCTCGTCTGACGGTCGTGGCAATCAGCCCCAGCATTTT
.,TRBV11-2,TRBJ1-5,.,CASSLTSGNSNQPQHF,TGTGCCAGCAGCTTAACGTCAGGGAATAGCAATCAGCCCCAGCATTTT
TRBD2,TRBV4-2,TRBJ2-7,.,CASSPTSGSSYEQYF,TGTGCCAGCAGCCCAACTAGCGGCAGCTCCTACGAGCAGTACTTC
TRBD2,TRBV6-5,TRBJ2-5,few,CASSAGGRETQYF,TGTGCCAGCAGTGCCGGGGGGAGAGAGACCCAGTACTTC
.,TRBV6-5,TRBJ2-2,.,CASSYGVPRDTGELFF,TGTGCCAGCAGTTACGGGGTCCCCAGGGACACCGGGGAGCTGTTTTTT
TRBD1,TRBV9,TRBJ1-6,.,CASSAGQGRSSPLHF,TGTGCCAGCAGCGCGGGACAGGGGCGGAGTTCACCCCTCCACTTT
TRBD1,TRBV19,TRBJ1-5,.,CASSKHRGQDFFGQPQHF,TGTGCCAGTAGTAAACACAGGGGGCAGGATTTTTTCGGTCAGCCCCAGCATTTT
.,TRBV6-1,TRBJ2-2,once,CASSDGNTGELFF,TGTGCCAGCAGTGACGGGAACACCGGGGAGCTGTTTTTT
.,TRBV28,TRBJ1-1,.,CASRGRPNTEAFF,TGTGCCAGCAGGGGGAGACCGAACACTGAAGCTTTCTTT
TRBD2,TRBV2,TRBJ2-7,.,CASSDSGLAASSYEQYF,TGTGCCAGCAGTGATTCGGGTCTAGCGGCTAGCTCCTACGAGCAGTACTTC
.,TRBV6-5,TRBJ2-7,.,CASSSWGYEQYF,TGTGCCAGCAGCTCCTGGGGCTACGAGCAGTACTTC
TRBD1,TRBV19,TRBJ1-5,.,CASSWQGAGNQPQHF,TGTGCCAGTAGTTGGCAGGGGGCAGGGAATCAGCCCCAGCATTTT
.,TRBV2,TRBJ1-6,.,CASMARNLNNSPLHF,TGTGCCAGCATGGCCAGAAACCTAAATAATTCACCCCTCCACTTT
.,TRBV6-6,TRBJ1-4,few,CASSYSSIPGGKLFF,TGTGCCAGCAGTTACTCGTCGATACCTGGCGGGAAACTGTTTTTT